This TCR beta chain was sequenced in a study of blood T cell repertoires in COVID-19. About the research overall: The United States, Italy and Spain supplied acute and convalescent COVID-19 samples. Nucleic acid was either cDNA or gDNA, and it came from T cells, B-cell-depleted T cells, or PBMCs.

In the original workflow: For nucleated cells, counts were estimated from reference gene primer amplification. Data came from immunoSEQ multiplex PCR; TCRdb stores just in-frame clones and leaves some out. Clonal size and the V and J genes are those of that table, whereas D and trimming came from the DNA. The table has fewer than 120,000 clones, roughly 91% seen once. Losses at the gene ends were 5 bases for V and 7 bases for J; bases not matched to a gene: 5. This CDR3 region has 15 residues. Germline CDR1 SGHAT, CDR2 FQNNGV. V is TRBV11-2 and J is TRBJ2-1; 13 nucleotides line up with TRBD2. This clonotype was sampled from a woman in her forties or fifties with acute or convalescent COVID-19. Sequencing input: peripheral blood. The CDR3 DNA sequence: TGTGCCAGCAGCCTGGGGACTAGCGGGAAGAATGAGCAGTTCTTC. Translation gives CASSLGTSGKNEQFF.